This T cell receptor beta chain was sequenced in a study of CD8 T cells in Susac syndrome. V shed 7 bases and J 3 bases; nucleotides not matched to a gene: 3. The CDR3 extends over 13 amino acids. The germline CDR1 and CDR2 sequences are DFQATT and SNEGSKA (reference sequence). An input of roughly 0.45 to 1 ug of RNA was subjected to reverse transcription using random hexamers. TCR beta CDR3 was amplified by immunoSEQ covering 54 Vbeta and 13 Jbeta. TCRdb redid the calling of the immunoSEQ multiplex PCR reads with MiXCR, one entry per CDR3 protein. This table holds under 200,000 distinct CDR3 sequences, around 94% found once.

This TCR was recovered from a human donor with Susac syndrome. The source material was CD4+ T cells from PBMCs. The chain carries TRBV20-1 and TRBJ2-3; 11 bases align to TRBD2. The CDR3 here is CSGRLAGTDTQYF. CDR3 DNA: TGCAGTGGTCGACTAGCGGGGACAGATACGCAGTATTTT.